The source of this TCR beta chain is a study of T cell changes during pregnancy in multiple sclerosis. Assay used: immunoSEQ multiplex PCR; TCRdb lists only in-frame clones, some missing. The sample consists of tens of thousands of clones, around 93% of them appearing once. CDR3 length: 12 amino acids. CDR1 and CDR2 from the germline V gene are LNHNV and YYDKDF (reference sequence). Trimming took off 0 bases at V and 4 bases at J, with 4 bases between the two ends. J is TRBJ2-7 and V is TRBV15; no clear D gene. The receptor was isolated from a female donor in good health, enrolled as a control in a pregnancy study. This sample comprised peripheral blood, obtained in the first trimester of pregnancy. The CDR3 sequence is CATSRDNYEQYF. The CDR3 coding sequence is TGTGCCACCAGCAGAGATAATTACGAGCAGTACTTC. Supplemented by reference TRBV15 and TRBJ2-7, the full variable domain reads DAMVIQNPRYQVTQFGKPVTLSCSQTLNHNVMYWYQQKSSQAPKLLFHYYDKDFNNEADTPDNFQSRRPNTSFCFLDIRSPGLGDTAMYLCATSRDNYEQYFGPGTRLTVT.